These 29 T cell receptor beta chains share one sample of origin, sequenced in a study of blood T cell repertoires in COVID-19. Clones were read by immunoSEQ multiplex PCR, and TCRdb kept only the in-frame ones, dropping some. Of 54,000 or so clones in the sample, over 75% are singletons; the top ten hold approximately 3.5%. Sequencing input: peripheral blood. The receptors shown here come from a woman of 80 years or more with acute or convalescent COVID-19.

This chain links TRBV10-3 with TRBJ1-1; 8 positions match TRBD1. CDR3 length: 12 amino acids. Per the germline V gene, CDR1 is ENHRY and CDR2 is SYGVKD. After removal of 5 bases from V and 7 bases from J, the junction contained 3 bases not matched to a gene. The DNA for the CDR3 is TGTGCCATCAGTCAGGGGGCGGGTGAAGCTTTCTTT. Protein: CAISQGAGEAFF.

V gene TRBV11-1 combines with J gene TRBJ2-7; D possibly corresponds to TRBD2 (6 bases). The CDR3 sequence is 14 residues long. V dropped 1 base and J dropped 3 bases, with 10 bases sitting between them. CDR1 is SGHAT, CDR2 FQDESV, per germline (reference sequence). The chain's CDR3 is CASSLGLANYEQYF. The CDR3, as DNA: TGTGCCAGCAGCTTAGGGCTAGCGAACTACGAGCAGTACTTC.

The chain recombines TRBV7-9 with TRBJ1-5; D gene ambiguous. Trimming pared 5 bases from V and 7 bases from J, leaving 9 bases between. The CDR3 totals 12 residues. Per the germline V gene, CDR1 is SEHNR and CDR2 is FQNEAQ (reference sequence). The CDR3: CASSLRRQPQHF. The CDR3 DNA reads as TGTGCCAGCAGCCTAAGGCGGCAGCCCCAGCATTTT.

The gene calls are TRBV6-5 and TRBJ1-3; D ambiguous. There are 11 residues in the CDR3. Per the germline V gene, CDR1 is MNHEY and CDR2 is SVGAGI. V was pared by 6 bases and J by 4 bases, with 4 bases between. CDR3 loop: CASRRGNTIYF. CDR3 coding DNA: TGTGCCAGCAGGCGAGGAAACACCATATATTTT.

The chain couples TRBV5-1 to TRBJ1-2; D perhaps matches TRBD1 (5 bases). Deletions cut 6 bases from V and 5 bases from J, with 20 bases between. Germline CDR1 reads SGHRS; CDR2 reads YFSETQ. CDR3 length: 15 amino acids. CDR3 sequence reads: CASNPQASGLYGYTF. The CDR3 DNA follows: TGCGCCAGCAACCCACAGGCGTCGGGACTGTATGGCTACACCTTC.

The chain is built from TRBV6-5 and TRBJ1-2; the match to TRBD1 covers 7 bases. This CDR3 is 13 amino acids long. CDR1 is MNHEY and CDR2 is SVGAGI in the germline V gene. Unmatched junction bases numbered 9, after V lost 6 bases and J lost 8 bases. The CDR3 here is CASSLDRLGGYTF. CDR3 in DNA: TGTGCCAGCAGCTTGGACAGGCTTGGAGGCTACACCTTC.

CDR3 nucleotide sequence: TGTGCCAGCAGCTTGTCCGCCTACTCCTACGAGCAGTACTTC. Translated: CASSLSAYSYEQYF. The genes are TRBV7-2 and TRBJ2-7, with D uncertain. The germline V and J ends were trimmed by 3 bases and 0 bases, with 9 bases remaining between them. CDR1 and CDR2 from the germline V gene are SGHTA and FQGNSA. This CDR3 contains 14 residues.

This sequence joins TRBV7-9 and TRBJ1-2, with 7 bases identical to TRBD1. Germline V gives CDR1 SEHNR, CDR2 FQNEAQ (reference sequence). Trimming removed 4 bases from V and 3 bases from J; junction bases left unmatched: 2. The CDR3 consists of 13 residues. CDR3 DNA: TGTGCCAGCAGCTCCGGGACAGACTATGGCTACACCTTC. It specifies CASSSGTDYGYTF.

V usage is TRBV5-1 and J usage is TRBJ2-3; 8 nucleotides agree with TRBD2. Losses at the gene ends were 2 bases for V and 2 bases for J; bases not matched to a gene: 4. CDR1 and CDR2 (germline): SGHRS, YFSETQ. The CDR3 covers 15 residues. The CDR3, as DNA: TGCGCCAGCAGCTTAGCGGGAGCAAACACAGATACGCAGTATTTT. Amino acids: CASSLAGANTDTQYF.

The rearrangement joins TRBV15 to TRBJ2-3; D gene uncertain. Germline V gene sequence: CDR1 LNHNV, CDR2 YYDKDF (reference sequence). The ends were cut back, 3 bases at V and 0 bases at J, with 4 bases in the middle. This CDR3 spans 13 amino acids. The CDR3 sequence: CATSSGSTDTQYF. In nucleotides, the CDR3 is TGTGCCACCAGCAGCGGTAGCACAGATACGCAGTATTTT.

This rearrangement joins TRBV25-1 to TRBJ2-7; 7 nucleotides agree with TRBD1. The CDR3 runs to 13 residues. The germline gives CDR1 MGHDK, CDR2 SYGVNS. J lost 2 bases, V lost 11 bases, and 9 bases had no gene match. CDR3 DNA: TGTGCCTCATTAGGGGGCACACCCTACGAGCAGTACTTC. Its translation is CASLGGTPYEQYF.

The chain combines TRBV27 with TRBJ1-2, with TRBD1 identical over 7 bases. V lost 2 bases and J lost 8; bases outside the gene matches: 5. CDR3 length: 13 amino acids. Germline V gene lookup returns CDR1 MNHEY and CDR2 SMNVEV (reference sequence). DNA of the CDR3: TGTGCCAGCAGTTTACCGACAGGGCGAGGCTACACCTTC. Amino acid sequence: CASSLPTGRGYTF.

The chain carries TRBV7-3 and TRBJ2-3, with D tentatively TRBD2 (6 bases). Germline lookup yields CDR1 SGHTA and CDR2 FQGTGA. Trimming pared 5 bases from V and 2 bases from J, leaving 17 bases between. This CDR3 spans 16 amino acids. The CDR3: CASSPPGVAATDTQYF. As DNA, the CDR3 is TGTGCCAGCAGCCCCCCCGGGGTAGCGGCCACAGATACGCAGTATTTT. Full variable domain (missing parts from reference TRBV7-3 and TRBJ2-3): GAGVSQTPSNKVTEKGKYVELRCDPISGHTALYWYRQSLGQGPEFLIYFQGTGAADDSGLPNDRFFAVRPEGSVSTLKIQRTERGDSAVYLCASSPPGVAATDTQYFGPGTRLTVL.

V gene TRBV5-1 combines with J gene TRBJ1-5, with D tentatively TRBD1 (6 bases). The CDR3 extends over 13 amino acids. Germline V gives CDR1 SGHRS, CDR2 YFSETQ. V lost 5 bases, J lost 6 bases, and 12 bases lay in between. The CDR3 protein is CASRTGQGQPQHF. CDR3 sequence (DNA): TGCGCCAGCAGGACAGGCCAGGGTCAGCCCCAGCATTTT.

This clone was detected only once. The V call is TRBV4-2, the J call TRBJ2-7; TRBD2 matches at 10 bases. V lost 4 bases to trimming and J lost 2 bases; unmatched junction nucleotides: 2. In germline, CDR1 is LGHNA, CDR2 YNFKEQ. The CDR3 has 14 residues. In DNA, the CDR3 is TGTGCCAGCAGCCCAGCGGGAGGGGCCTACGAGCAGTACTTC. Translation gives CASSPAGGAYEQYF.

The J gene is TRBJ2-6, the V gene TRBV5-1; TRBD1 aligns across 7 bases. CDR3 length: 16 residues. Looked up from germline, CDR1 is SGHRS and CDR2 is YFSETQ. The trim removed 4 bases at V and 3 bases at J, leaving 7 bases unmatched. In DNA form, the CDR3 reads TGCGCCAGCAGCCCCTTGACAGGGAGTGGGGCCAACGTCCTGACTTTC. Translation gives CASSPLTGSGANVLTF.

The V call is TRBV7-7, the J call TRBJ2-1; D is unclear. The CDR3 totals 15 residues. Germline CDR1 reads SSHAT; CDR2 reads FNYEAQ (reference sequence). V lost 5 bases, J lost 3 bases, and 14 bases lay in between. The CDR3 DNA follows: TGTGCCAGCAGCCACTCCGGGTCGTACTACAATGAGCAGTTCTTC. Its translation: CASSHSGSYYNEQFF.

This sequence joins TRBV6-1 and TRBJ2-1; the match to TRBD2 covers 9 bases. The CDR3 consists of 17 residues. CDR1 MNHNS and CDR2 SASEGT come from the germline V gene. J was trimmed by 0 bases and V by 1 base; bases with no gene match: 4. CDR3 loop: CASSEVLAGNSYNEQFF. The CDR3 DNA sequence: TGTGCCAGCAGTGAAGTACTAGCGGGTAACTCCTACAATGAGCAGTTCTTC.

This clone was detected only a few times. The chain has TRBV11-3 and TRBJ2-7; TRBD2 matches 7 bases. Germline V CDR1 and CDR2: SGHNT, YENEEA. There are 13 residues in the CDR3. Losses at the gene ends were 4 bases for V and 3 bases for J; bases not matched to a gene: 3. CDR3 sequence reads: CASSWTGGYEQYF. The CDR3 region has the DNA TGTGCCAGCAGCTGGACGGGAGGCTACGAGCAGTACTTC.

This clone was detected a few times. The J gene is TRBJ2-3, the V gene TRBV5-1; 8 nucleotides match TRBD2. The CDR3 loop spans 14 amino acids. The J segment lost 1 base and the V segment lost 7 bases, leaving 5 bases of the junction unmatched. CDR1 SGHRS and CDR2 YFSETQ come from the germline V gene. The CDR3 coding sequence is TGCGCCAGCGGGGCGGGAGGAGGCACAGATACGCAGTATTTT. Translated, it gives CASGAGGGTDTQYF.

This clone was picked up one time. The V and J genes are TRBV3-1 (or the pseudogene TRBV3-2) and TRBJ2-6; tentatively, D is TRBD1 (6 bases). V lost 0 bases and J 2 bases, leaving 8 bases between the germline ends. Germline CDR1 reads LGHDT; CDR2 reads YNNKEL (reference sequence). The CDR3 consists of 16 residues. The CDR3 loop is CASSQEQGTGANVLTF. As DNA, the CDR3 is TGTGCCAGCAGCCAAGAGCAGGGGACTGGGGCCAACGTCCTGACTTTC.

The V gene is TRBV6-2 or TRBV6-3, the J gene TRBJ2-7; 8 bases line up with TRBD2. Trimming cost V 5 bases and J 5 bases; bases outside gene matches: 8. This CDR3 contains 14 residues. CDR1 and CDR2 (germline): MNHEY, SVGEGT. The CDR3 nucleotides are TGTGCCAGCAGTCCGGGGGGGACAATAAACGAGCAGTACTTC. This gives the protein CASSPGGTINEQYF.

The rearrangement joins TRBV21-1 to TRBJ2-4; the table's D call of TRBD1 was not tested on the DNA. TRBV21-1 is assigned pseudogene status. CDR3 size: 16 residues. CDR3 residues: CASRGSRGKGKNIQYF. The CDR3 nucleotides are TGTGCCAGCAGGGGGAGCAGGGGAAAGGGGAAAAACATTCAGTACTTC.

The gene calls are TRBV28 and TRBJ2-7; no firm D call. Per the germline V gene, CDR1 is MDHEN and CDR2 is SYDVKM. V lost 5 bases to trimming and J lost 2 bases, with 13 bases between them. The CDR3 has 14 residues. CDR3 bases: TGTGCCAGCAGTCTCCCAGGCGTAGCCTACGAGCAGTACTTC. This gives the protein CASSLPGVAYEQYF.

The rearrangement uses TRBV28 and TRBJ1-1; TRBD1 aligns across 9 bases. V trimming: 5 bases; J trimming: 3 bases; junction bases outside the gene matches: 10. This CDR3 has 16 residues. In germline, CDR1 is MDHEN, CDR2 SYDVKM. CDR3 sequence: CASSPSGQGRYTEAFF. The CDR3 DNA reads TGTGCCAGCAGTCCTTCGGGACAGGGTAGGTACACTGAAGCTTTCTTT.

V gene TRBV5-1 combines with J gene TRBJ2-1; possible D gene TRBD1, 7 bases. V gave up 6 bases and J gave up 6 bases, with 16 bases separating them. The CDR3 is 14 amino acids. Germline V lookup: CDR1 SGHRS, CDR2 YFSETQ. As DNA, the CDR3 is TGCGCCAGCACCCCGGCGGGACAGCTCAATGAGCAGTTCTTC. Translated: CASTPAGQLNEQFF.

The rearrangement links TRBV5-4 to TRBJ1-1, with a tentative D call TRBD1 (5 bases). Between the trimmed V and J ends, which lost 3 bases and 4 bases, there was a span of 10 bases. The CDR3 contains 13 residues. Per germline, CDR1 SGHNT and CDR2 YYREEE (reference sequence). CDR3 in amino acids: CASSSTDLTEAFF. CDR3 sequence (DNA): TGTGCCAGCAGCTCGACAGACCTCACTGAAGCTTTCTTT.

This clone has a handful of counts. The chain couples TRBV9 to TRBJ2-7; 10 bases match TRBD2. This CDR3 is built from 15 residues. With V trimmed by 2 bases and J by 3 bases, 5 bases remained unmatched. Germline V CDR1 and CDR2: SGDLS, YYNGEE. The DNA for the CDR3 is TGTGCCAGCAGCGTGACGACTAGCGGGTACTACGAGCAGTACTTC. This gives the protein CASSVTTSGYYEQYF.

This clone was picked up a small number of times. The rearrangement links TRBV5-1 to TRBJ2-1; D unresolved. CDR3 length: 13 amino acids. V lost 4 bases, J lost 2 bases, and 7 bases lay in between. CDR1 SGHRS and CDR2 YFSETQ come from the germline V gene. CDR3 residues: CASSPPTYNEQFF. In nucleotides, the CDR3 is TGCGCCAGCAGCCCGCCTACCTACAATGAGCAGTTCTTC.